A single sample is the source of the 7 T cell receptor beta chains below, sequenced in a study of lymphopenia after photon versus proton radiotherapy (dated by TCRdb to about 2019). The protocol used for the library was the immunoSEQ multiplex PCR assay. Imported from immuneACCESS, the table was reduced by TCRdb to in-frame sequences with V and J called. These copies leave out some clones; in studies compared against another copy, an unresolved V gene accounts for under half, and the cause of the remainder is not known. The sample table contains roughly 35,000 clones; only one count was recorded for more than 70% of them. Clones ranked in the top ten supply 2.5% to 3.5% of the sample. This specimen was peripheral blood, taken from a patient treated with photon-based radiotherapy. The receptors were gathered from a man aged 45-65 years with gastric cancer.

The chain uses TRBV25-1 and TRBJ1-5; TRBD1 aligns across 7 bases. V dropped 4 bases and J dropped 11; count of bases not matched to a gene: 8. Germline assignment: CDR1 MGHDK and CDR2 SYGVNS. The length of the CDR3 is 13 residues. DNA of the CDR3: TGTGCCAGCAGTGGTACGACAGGGACGACCCAGCATTTT. It yields the protein CASSGTTGTTQHF.

The rearrangement links TRBV6-5 to TRBJ2-7; tentatively, D is TRBD1 (6 bases). V was shortened by 6 bases and J by 3 bases, with 18 bases between the two germline ends. The germline gives CDR1 MNHEY, CDR2 SVGAGI. This CDR3 is 15 amino acids long. CDR3 DNA sequence: TGTGCCAGCAGCCGCAAGGCAGGGGACCGCTACGAGCAGTACTTC. Its protein product is CASSRKAGDRYEQYF.

V and J are TRBV15 and TRBJ2-1; no firm D call. CDR1 is LNHNV and CDR2 is YYDKDF in the germline V gene (reference sequence). The ends were cut back, 3 bases at V and 7 bases at J, with 10 bases in the middle. The CDR3 is 13 residues long. This CDR3 reads CATSRVTINEQFF. The CDR3 nucleotides are TGTGCCACCAGCAGGGTCACGATAAATGAGCAGTTCTTC.

The chain recombines TRBV7-9 with TRBJ2-3, with D hard to call. Germline CDR1 and CDR2: SEHNR and FQNEAQ (reference sequence). The CDR3 covers 14 residues. Trimming shortened V by 5 bases and J by 5 bases, and 14 bases separated the two germline ends. The CDR3 sequence: CASSRMGSGDTQYF. In nucleotides, the CDR3 is TGTGCCAGCAGCCGGATGGGGTCCGGAGATACGCAGTATTTT.

This clone was seen a handful of times. The V and J genes are TRBV19 and TRBJ2-7, with D hard to call. Deletions cut 4 bases from V and 3 bases from J, with 4 bases between. There are 11 residues in the CDR3. Germline lookup yields CDR1 LNHDA and CDR2 SQIVND (reference sequence). Here the CDR3 DNA reads TGTGCCAGTAGTAACAGCTACGAGCAGTACTTC. It translates to CASSNSYEQYF.

The chain employs TRBV28 and TRBJ1-3; D is uncertain. The CDR3 extends over 15 amino acids. Germline V gene data show CDR1 as MDHEN and CDR2 as SYDVKM. V was clipped by 4 bases and J by 2 bases, with 12 bases between them. CDR3 region: CASSYGRRTGNTIYF. CDR3 coding DNA: TGTGCCAGCAGTTACGGACGCCGCACTGGAAACACCATATATTTT.

The V and J genes are TRBV7-9 and TRBJ2-5, with TRBD1 matching over 9 bases. The V and J ends lost 4 bases and 3 bases, in that order; junction bases with no gene match: 3. The CDR3 is made up of 14 amino acids. CDR1 and CDR2 (germline): SEHNR, FQNEAQ (reference sequence). The CDR3 region is CASSSWTGEETQYF. CDR3 DNA: TGTGCCAGCAGCTCCTGGACAGGGGAAGAGACCCAGTACTTC.